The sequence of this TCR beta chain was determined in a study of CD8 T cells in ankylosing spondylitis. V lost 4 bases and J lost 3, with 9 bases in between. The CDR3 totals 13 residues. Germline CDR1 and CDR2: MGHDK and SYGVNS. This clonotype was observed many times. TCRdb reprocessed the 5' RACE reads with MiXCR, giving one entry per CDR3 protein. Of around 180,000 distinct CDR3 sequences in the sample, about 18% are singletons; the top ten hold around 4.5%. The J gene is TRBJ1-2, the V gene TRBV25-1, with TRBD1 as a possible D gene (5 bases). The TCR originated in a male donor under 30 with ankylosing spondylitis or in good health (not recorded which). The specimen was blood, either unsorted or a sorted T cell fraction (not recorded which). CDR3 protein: CASSGGAHYGYTF. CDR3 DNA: TGTGCCAGCAGTGGAGGGGCGCACTATGGCTACACCTTC.